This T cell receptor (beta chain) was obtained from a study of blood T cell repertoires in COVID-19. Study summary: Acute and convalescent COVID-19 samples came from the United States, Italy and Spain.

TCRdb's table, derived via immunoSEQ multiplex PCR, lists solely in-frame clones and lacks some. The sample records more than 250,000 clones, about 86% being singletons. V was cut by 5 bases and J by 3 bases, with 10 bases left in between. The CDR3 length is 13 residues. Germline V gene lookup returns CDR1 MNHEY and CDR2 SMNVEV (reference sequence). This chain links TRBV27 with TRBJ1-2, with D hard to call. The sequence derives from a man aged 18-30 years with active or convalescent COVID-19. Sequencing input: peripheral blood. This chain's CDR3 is CASSDGGHYGYTF. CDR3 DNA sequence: TGTGCCAGCAGTGATGGCGGCCACTATGGCTACACCTTC.